This T cell receptor (beta chain) originates from a study of shared clonotypes between healthy human individuals (TCRdb year 2020). With respect to the entire study: The cohort included three men and two women between 18 and 49 years of age. For each donor, three plates each were used for CD4 naive and CD4 memory, two plates were used for CD8 naive, and one plate was used for CD8 memory. The study deeply sequenced blood TCR repertoires of five healthy adults to estimate repertoire size and the extent of clonotype sharing between individuals. To increase sequencing depth and limit assay-specific biases, TCR repertoire library preparation and sequencing were carried out by different laboratories using diverse techniques. Leukapheresis yielded between about 0.94 and 10 billion PBMCs per donor.

Using the deep immunoSEQ assay, multiplex PCR amplified TCR CDR3 regions from genomic DNA. For each cell subset, the extracted genomic DNA was distributed evenly across all wells of several immunoSEQ 96-well plates, and each plate served as one replicate. Each replicate PCR for sorted subsets received about 0.2 ug genomic DNA, equal to roughly 33,000 T cell genomes. Purified libraries were measured with a Qubit 3.0 fluorometer, size-checked on a Bioanalyzer 2100, and measured again with the KAPA Library Quantification kit. A separate single-read 150-cycle Illumina NextSeq 550 flow cell was used to sequence each immunoSEQ 96-well plate. Per the source publication's procedure: Because the immunoSEQ output included only junctional sequences and no quality scores, the filtering could not be the same as the filtering used for full-length reads. To assign V/J genes and CDR3, sequences were annotated against IMGT germline references using PyIR, a Python wrapper for IgBLAST v1.9. Reads were removed for weak V/J assignments (E-value above 1e-6), missing CDR3, stop codons, out-of-frame junctions, or ambiguous translated residues. V3J clonotypes were defined by identical inferred V gene, J gene, and CDR3 amino acid sequence. Percentage overlap between repertoires was computed as shared unique clonotypes divided by the size of the smaller repertoire. Three approaches were used to assess repertoire richness: RTK rarefaction, the Chao1 estimator, and Recon v2.1 estimates of unobserved clonotypes. Generation probabilities for all TCRbeta clonotypes obtained by the gDNA method from several donors were computed using OLGA. Imported from immuneACCESS, the table was reduced by TCRdb to in-frame sequences with V and J called. These copies leave out some clones; in studies compared against another copy, an unresolved V gene accounts for under half, and the cause of the remainder is not known. V and J calls and clone size come straight from that table; D and trimming were deduced from the DNA. This sample has around 1,900,000 clones in its table, and around 95% of those were observed once. Around 1.8% of the sample belongs to the ten largest clones.

Results and caveats for the whole study, not just this receptor: Incomplete sequencing was indicated by rarefaction of sorted-subset datasets, despite the large sequencing depth. Because the study included a small number of donors, the genetic and exposure-history diversity represented was limited. Only blood was sampled, and tissue TCR repertoires likely differ from those in blood. Based on pairwise subsampling, the degree of clonotype sharing among donors was expected to be affected by sequencing depth. Across a few donors, around 5.4% of naive CD4, over 3% of naive CD8, 2.3% of memory CD4, and roughly 0.41% of memory CD8 clonotypes were shared. Naive subsets generally had larger estimated clonotype richness than memory subsets did. Clonotypes shared by all four sorted-subset donors showed higher generation probabilities than non-shared clonotypes.

CD8 naive samples consisted of CD45RO-negative cells that were positively selected for CCR7, yielding a CD45RA+CCR7+ population without TemRA cells. The donors were healthy, HIV-negative adults who had no recently reported acute infections or vaccinations. Only Caucasian adults living in Nashville, Tennessee, USA were represented among the donors. After blood collection by leukapheresis, PBMCs were isolated using Ficoll-Histopaque density gradient centrifugation and then cryopreserved in the vapor phase of liquid nitrogen. Analytical flow cytometry was used to check the purity and quantity of each magnetically sorted T cell population. Genomic DNA was isolated from each sorted fraction and quantified by UV absorbance on a Nanodrop 2000c. According to the germline V gene, CDR1 reads MNHNS and CDR2 reads SASEGT. CDR3 length: 15 amino acids, cysteine to phenylalanine. The DNA shown is the 45-base CDR3, in frame from base 1. The V and J ends are trimmed by 5 bases and 2 bases, leaving 13 bases between them.

This clone has a single count. Its antigen specificity is not known. It has no much larger one-base neighbor in the sample; base qualities were not kept. The receptor was derived from a man younger than 35 in good health. Some clones in this sample may be carry-over from other donors' samples. Sequencing was done on a sample of naive CD8+ T cells from PBMCs. The cell subset or site label on this specimen signifies: CD45RA+CCR7+. The sequence joins TRBV6-1 to TRBJ2-1; a weak D assignment points to TRBD1 (5 bases agree). The CDR3 sequence is CASSSLEGAYNEQFF. In nucleotide form, the sequence is TGTGCCAGCAGTAGTCTAGAAGGGGCCTACAATGAGCAGTTCTTC.